The clone carrying this TCR beta chain was detected ten times or more. Its matching antigen is unknown. Everyone who donated was a healthy Caucasian. The data were taken from a study of identical twins. This CDR3 contains 16 residues. Trimming left V 0 bases short and J 0 bases short, with 10 bases between. Germline V gene lookup returns CDR1 SGHRS and CDR2 YFSETQ. TCRdb reprocessed the 5' RACE reads via MiXCR and lists one record per CDR3 protein. The sample yields hundreds of thousands of distinct CDR3 sequences, less than 7% seen once. Overall study findings and caveats: Out-of-frame TCR alpha sharing observed in monozygotic twins exceeded model estimates. Among out-of-frame alpha sequences shared by twins, low generation probability occurred in excess. The study drew conclusions from cross-sectional statistical analysis, not from following the same donors.

The TCR was taken from a man younger than 35 in good health. Specimen: naive T cells sorted from blood. The rearrangement links TRBV5-1 to TRBJ2-1; D is unresolved. CDR3 region: CASSLGFSSSYNEQFF. The CDR3 DNA reads TGCGCCAGCAGCTTGGGGTTTAGTAGCTCCTACAATGAGCAGTTCTTC.